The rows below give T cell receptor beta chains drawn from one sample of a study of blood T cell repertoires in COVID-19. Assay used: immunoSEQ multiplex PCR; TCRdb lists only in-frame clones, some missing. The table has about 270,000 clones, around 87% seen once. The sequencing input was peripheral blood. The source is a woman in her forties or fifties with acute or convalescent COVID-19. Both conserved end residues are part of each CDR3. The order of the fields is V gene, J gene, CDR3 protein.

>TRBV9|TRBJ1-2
CASSVGADGGLWSYTF
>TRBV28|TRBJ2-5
CASSLSGQETQYF
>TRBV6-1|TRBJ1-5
CASRESVGRYQPQHF
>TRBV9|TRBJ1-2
CASSVGAGQGLDYGYTF
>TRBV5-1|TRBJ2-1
CASSPVLNEQFF
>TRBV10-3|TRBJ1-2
CAISESRNNYGYTF
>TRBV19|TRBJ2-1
CASSIAVGATYNEQFF
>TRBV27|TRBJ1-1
CASSGHLNTEAFF
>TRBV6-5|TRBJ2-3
CASRRTSSTDTQYF
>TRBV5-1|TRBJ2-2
CASSLAGDTGELFF
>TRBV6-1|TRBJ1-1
CASSGQGLNTEAFF
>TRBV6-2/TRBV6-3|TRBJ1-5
CASSYLLLAQVKQPQHF
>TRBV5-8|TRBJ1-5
CASSLPGQAYSNQPQHF
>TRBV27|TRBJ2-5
CASSTPSGSVICQETQYF
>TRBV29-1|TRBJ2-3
CSVVSDSQSTDTQYF
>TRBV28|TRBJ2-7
CASTGTFPYEQYF
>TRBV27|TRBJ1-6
CASRGQGSSPLHF
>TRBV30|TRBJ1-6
CAWRDRGSPLHF
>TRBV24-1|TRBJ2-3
CATGPGLAVSTDTQYF
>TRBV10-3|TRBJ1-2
CAIRGQGEVYGYTF
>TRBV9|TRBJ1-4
CASSLQGAANEKLFF
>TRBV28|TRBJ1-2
CASTNFGTANYGYTF
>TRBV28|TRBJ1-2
CASSGSDRGYTF
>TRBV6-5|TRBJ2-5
CASRWSLAVQETQYF
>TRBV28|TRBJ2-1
CASSSPFGLAGDNEQFF
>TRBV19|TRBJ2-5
CASSKATASQETQYF
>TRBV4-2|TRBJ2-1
CASSQELAGAYNEQFF
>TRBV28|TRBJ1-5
CASSLFAVRLSNQPQHF
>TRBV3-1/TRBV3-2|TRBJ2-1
CASSPGLASEQFF
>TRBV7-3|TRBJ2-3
CASSLSSGGLVDTQYF